Detailed here is one T cell receptor (beta chain). The antigen is unknown. Every one of the donors was a Caucasian adult that lived in Nashville, Tennessee. Assay: immunoSEQ multiplex PCR; the TCRdb copy retains only in-frame clones and omits some. Of 650,000 to 800,000 clones listed, roughly two thirds are singletons. These data come from a study of shared clonotypes between healthy human individuals. Study summary: Each donor contributed plates that comprised three CD4 naive, three CD4 memory, two CD8 naive and one CD8 memory.

Trimming took 7 bases from V and 8 from J, leaving 11 bases between them. This CDR3 spans 12 amino acids. The germline V gene has CDR1 MNHNY and CDR2 SVGAGI (reference sequence). Whole-study findings and limits: Blood alone was sampled, and tissue repertoires likely differ.

Sequencing was carried out using memory CD4+ T cells sorted from blood. Subset reported: CD45RA-negative fraction. The rearrangement uses TRBV6-6 and TRBJ2-2; D could derive from TRBD1 or TRBD2 (5 bases each). The TCR comes from a woman younger than 45 in good health. DNA of the CDR3: TGTGCCAGCACCTCGGGGCCGGGGGAGCTGTTTTTT. Translation: CASTSGPGELFF.